The T cell receptor (beta chain) described here comes from a study of OX40 agonist ivuxolimab in advanced cancers. At the level of the study: In this trial design, patients received ivuxolimab intravenously at 0.01 to 10 mg/kg every 2 weeks. Participants, 75% to 90% male, averaged roughly 60 years of age, ranging from 23 to 79.

Autoimmune disease history or systemic immunosuppression barred patients. TCRdb's copy holds only in-frame clones and misses some; the assay was immunoSEQ multiplex PCR. The repertoire holds some 83,000 clones, with 85% to 95% as singletons. Germline V lookup: CDR1 LNHDA, CDR2 SQIVND (reference sequence). The CDR3 runs to 12 residues. Trimming removed 7 bases at V and 5 bases at J, with 8 bases between. The sequences come from CD4+ or CD8+ T cells sorted from blood, collected in a trial of the OX40 agonist ivuxolimab. This sequence was found in an adult with an advanced solid tumor such as melanoma, head and neck, liver or kidney cancer. The rearrangement links TRBV19 to TRBJ2-2; no clear D gene. For the CDR3, the DNA is TGTGCCAGTATTGATAGGACCGGGGAGCTGTTTTTT. This encodes CASIDRTGELFF.